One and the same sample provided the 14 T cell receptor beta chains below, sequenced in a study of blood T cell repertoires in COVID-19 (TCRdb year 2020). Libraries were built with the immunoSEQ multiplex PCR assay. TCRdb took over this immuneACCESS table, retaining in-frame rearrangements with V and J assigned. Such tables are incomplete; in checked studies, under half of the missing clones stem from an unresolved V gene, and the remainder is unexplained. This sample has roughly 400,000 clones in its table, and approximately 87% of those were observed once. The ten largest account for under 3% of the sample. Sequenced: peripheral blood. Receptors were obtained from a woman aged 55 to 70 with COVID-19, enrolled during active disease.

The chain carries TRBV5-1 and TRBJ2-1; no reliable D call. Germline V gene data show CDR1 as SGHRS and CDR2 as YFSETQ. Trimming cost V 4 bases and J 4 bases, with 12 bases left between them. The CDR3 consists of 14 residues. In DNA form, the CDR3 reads TGCGCCAGCAGCCCCTCTCCCGTGTACAATGAGCAGTTCTTC. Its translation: CASSPSPVYNEQFF.

CDR3 sequence reads: CASRGDTAYGYTF. CDR3 in DNA: TGTGCCAGCAGGGGGGACACTGCATATGGCTACACCTTC. The chain combines TRBV25-1 with TRBJ1-2; the D gene is possibly TRBD1 (6 bases). Trimming left V 6 bases short and J 5 bases short, with 13 bases between. The CDR3 spans 13 residues. Germline loops: CDR1 MGHDK, CDR2 SYGVNS.

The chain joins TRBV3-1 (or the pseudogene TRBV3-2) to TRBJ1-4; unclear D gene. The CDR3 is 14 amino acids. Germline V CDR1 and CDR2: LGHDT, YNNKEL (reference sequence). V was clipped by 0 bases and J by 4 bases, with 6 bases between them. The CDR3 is CASSQDLGNEKLFF. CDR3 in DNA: TGTGCCAGCAGCCAAGATCTCGGTAATGAAAAACTGTTTTTT.

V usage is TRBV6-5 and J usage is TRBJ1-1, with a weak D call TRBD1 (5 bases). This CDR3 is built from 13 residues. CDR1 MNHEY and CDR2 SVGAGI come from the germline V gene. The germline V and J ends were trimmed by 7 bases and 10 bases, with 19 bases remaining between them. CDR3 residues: CASTSSTRGGAFF. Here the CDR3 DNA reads TGTGCCAGCACTTCCAGTACGAGGGGAGGAGCTTTCTTT.

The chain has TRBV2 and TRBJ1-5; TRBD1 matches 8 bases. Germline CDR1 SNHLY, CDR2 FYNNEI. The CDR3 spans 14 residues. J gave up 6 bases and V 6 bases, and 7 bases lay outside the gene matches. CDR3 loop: CASRGTGGGQPQHF. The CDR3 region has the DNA TGTGCCAGCAGGGGGACAGGAGGGGGTCAGCCCCAGCATTTT. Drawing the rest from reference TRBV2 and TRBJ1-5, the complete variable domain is EPEVTQTPSHQVTQMGQEVILRCVPISNHLYFYWYRQILGQKVEFLVSFYNNEISEKSEIFDDQFSVERPDGSNFTLKIRSTKLEDSAMYFCASRGTGGGQPQHFGDGTRLSIL.

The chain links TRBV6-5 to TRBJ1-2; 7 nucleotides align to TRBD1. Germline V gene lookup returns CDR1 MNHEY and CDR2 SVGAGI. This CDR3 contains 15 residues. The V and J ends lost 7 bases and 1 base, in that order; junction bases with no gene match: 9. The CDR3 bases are TGTGCCAGCATCGTGGGACAGAGCTTTAACTATGGCTACACCTTC. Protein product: CASIVGQSFNYGYTF.

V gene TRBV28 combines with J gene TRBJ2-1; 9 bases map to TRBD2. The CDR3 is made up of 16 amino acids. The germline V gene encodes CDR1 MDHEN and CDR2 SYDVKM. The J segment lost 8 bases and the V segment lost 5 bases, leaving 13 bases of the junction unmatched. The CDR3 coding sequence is TGTGCCAGCAGTCTACCGTGGACTAGCGCGCCCTATGAGCAGTTCTTC. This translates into CASSLPWTSAPYEQFF. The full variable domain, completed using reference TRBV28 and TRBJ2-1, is DVKVTQSSRYLVKRTGEKVFLECVQDMDHENMFWYRQDPGLGLRLIYFSYDVKMKEKGDIPEGYSVSREKKERFSLILESASTNQTSMYLCASSLPWTSAPYEQFFGPGTRLTVL.

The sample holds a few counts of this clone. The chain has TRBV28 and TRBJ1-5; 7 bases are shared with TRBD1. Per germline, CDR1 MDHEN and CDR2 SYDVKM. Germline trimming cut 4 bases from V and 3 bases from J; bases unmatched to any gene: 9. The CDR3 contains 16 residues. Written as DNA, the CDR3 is TGTGCCAGCAGTTCCCAATCGACAGGGAACAATCAGCCCCAGCATTTT. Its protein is CASSSQSTGNNQPQHF.

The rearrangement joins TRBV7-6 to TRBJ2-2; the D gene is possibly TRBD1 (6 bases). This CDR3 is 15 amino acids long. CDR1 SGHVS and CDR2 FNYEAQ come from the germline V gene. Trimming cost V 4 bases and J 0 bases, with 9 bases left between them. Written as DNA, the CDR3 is TGTGCCAGCAGCTCCCAGGGGTCGAACACCGGGGAGCTGTTTTTT. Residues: CASSSQGSNTGELFF.

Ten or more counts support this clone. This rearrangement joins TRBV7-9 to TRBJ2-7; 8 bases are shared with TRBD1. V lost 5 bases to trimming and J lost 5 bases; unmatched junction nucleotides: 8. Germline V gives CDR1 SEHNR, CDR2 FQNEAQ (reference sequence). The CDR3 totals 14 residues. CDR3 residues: CASSRTGRIHEQYF. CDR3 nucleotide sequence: TGTGCCAGCAGCAGGACAGGGCGGATCCACGAGCAGTACTTC.

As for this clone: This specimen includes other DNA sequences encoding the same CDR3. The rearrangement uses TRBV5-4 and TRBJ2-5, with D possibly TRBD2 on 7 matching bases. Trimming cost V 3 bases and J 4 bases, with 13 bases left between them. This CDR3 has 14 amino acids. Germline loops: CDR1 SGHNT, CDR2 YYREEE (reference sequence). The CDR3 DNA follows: TGTGCCAGCAGCTCGCCTAGGGGGGGAGAGACCCAGTACTTC. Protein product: CASSSPRGGETQYF.

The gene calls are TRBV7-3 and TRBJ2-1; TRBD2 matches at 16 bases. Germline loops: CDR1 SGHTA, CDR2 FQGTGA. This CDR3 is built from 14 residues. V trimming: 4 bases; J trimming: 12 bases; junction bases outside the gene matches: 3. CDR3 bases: TGTGCCAGCAGCTCGGGACTAGCGGGGGGGCCGCAGTTCTTC. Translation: CASSSGLAGGPQFF.

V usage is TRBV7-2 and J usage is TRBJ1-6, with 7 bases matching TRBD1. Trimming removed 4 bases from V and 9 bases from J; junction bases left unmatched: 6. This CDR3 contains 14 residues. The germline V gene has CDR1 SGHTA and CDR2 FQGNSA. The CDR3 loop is CASSYTGVGSPLHF. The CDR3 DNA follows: TGTGCCAGCAGCTACACAGGGGTGGGTTCACCCCTCCACTTT.

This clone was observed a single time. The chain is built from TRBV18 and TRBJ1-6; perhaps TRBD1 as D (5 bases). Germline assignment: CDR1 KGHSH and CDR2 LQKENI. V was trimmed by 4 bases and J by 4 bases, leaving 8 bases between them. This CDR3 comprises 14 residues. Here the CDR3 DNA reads TGTGCCAGCTCACGGGACTCTTATAATTCACCCCTCCACTTT. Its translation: CASSRDSYNSPLHF. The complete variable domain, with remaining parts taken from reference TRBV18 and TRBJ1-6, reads NAGVMQNPRHLVRRRGQEARLRCSPMKGHSHVYWYRQLPEEGLKFMVYLQKENIIDESGMPKERFSAEFPKEGPSILRIQQVVRGDSAAYFCASSRDSYNSPLHFGNGTRLTVT.